These T cell receptor beta chains were read from a single sample in a study of blood T cell repertoires in COVID-19. TCRdb's table, derived via immunoSEQ multiplex PCR, lists solely in-frame clones and lacks some. The sample includes under 200,000 clones, 82% seen only once; the top ten take approximately 18%. The sample comprised PBMCs or T cells enriched from blood (not recorded which). These receptors came from a man in his sixties who had recovered from COVID-19. Both conserved end residues are part of each CDR3. Each record gives: J gene, clone size, V gene, D gene, CDR3 protein, CDR3 DNA. D genes are given only for firm matches. Rows may omit the clone size; those that give it use once, few, many or a size class.

>TRBJ1-2|once|TRBV6-5|TRBD1
CASRPPDRGNYGYTF
TGTGCCAGCAGACCGCCGGACAGGGGGAATTATGGCTACACCTTC
>TRBJ2-5|once|TRBV10-3|TRBD1
CAINGDRGFRQETQYF
TGTGCCATCAATGGGGACAGGGGGTTCAGGCAAGAGACCCAGTACTTC
>TRBJ1-5|NA|TRBV19|NA
CASSQQGWPQHF
TGTGCCAGTAGTCAACAGGGTTGGCCCCAGCATTTT
>TRBJ1-2|NA|TRBV29-1|NA
CSVGAIRVSGYTF
TGCAGCGTTGGCGCTATCAGGGTTTCTGGCTACACCTTC
>TRBJ1-2|NA|TRBV19|NA
CASSMATGRGYTF
TGTGCCAGTAGTATGGCAACAGGGCGAGGCTACACCTTC
>TRBJ1-1|NA|TRBV5-1|NA
CASSLVGVVNTEAFF
TGCGCCAGCAGCTTGGTCGGGGTAGTGAACACTGAAGCTTTCTTT
>TRBJ2-1|NA|TRBV28|NA
CASSLSTLSSYNEQFF
TGTGCCAGCAGTTTAAGCACCCTAAGCTCCTACAATGAGCAGTTCTTC
>TRBJ2-3|NA|TRBV5-1|TRBD1
CASNPNGGQPSDTQYF
TGCGCCAGCAATCCCAATGGGGGACAGCCCTCGGATACGCAGTATTTT
>TRBJ1-4|NA|TRBV5-8|NA
CASSLGQATNEKLFF
TGTGCCAGCAGCTTGGGACAGGCAACTAATGAAAAACTGTTTTTT
>TRBJ2-3|NA|TRBV7-6|TRBD2
CASSLGPGIAGTTHPDTQYF
TGTGCCAGCAGCTTAGGTCCAGGGATAGCGGGTACCACCCATCCAGATACGCAGTATTTT
>TRBJ2-3|NA|TRBV10-3|TRBD2
CAISEPSGSTDTQYF
TGTGCCATCAGTGAGCCTAGCGGGAGCACAGATACGCAGTATTTT
>TRBJ1-2|NA|TRBV9|TRBD1
CASSPGGGQGRDGYTF
TGTGCCAGCAGCCCCGGAGGGGGACAGGGTAGGGATGGCTACACCTTC
>TRBJ2-5|NA|TRBV5-5|TRBD1
CASSRLWADRVSQETQYF
TGTGCCAGCAGCCGTCTCTGGGCCGACAGGGTATCCCAAGAGACCCAGTACTTC
>TRBJ1-2|NA|TRBV19|TRBD1
CASSISGTGGSYGYTF
TGTGCCAGTAGTATCTCCGGGACAGGAGGCTCCTATGGCTACACCTTC
>TRBJ1-1|NA|TRBV18|TRBD1
CASSLGGVGPSTEAFF
TGTGCCAGCTCACTAGGGGGCGTCGGTCCGAGCACTGAAGCTTTCTTT
>TRBJ2-7|NA|TRBV28|NA
CASSFSPATAYEQYF
TGTGCCAGCAGTTTTAGTCCCGCGACAGCCTACGAGCAGTACTTC